Presented here are 19 T cell receptor beta chains from one specimen sequenced in a study of post-analysis software for immune sequencing data. Whole-study results and caveats: Among roughly 5 TRBV segments more frequent in patients than controls were TRBV5-6, TRBV5-1 and TRBV20-1.

Every TCR beta cDNA library bore unique molecular identifiers. TCRdb re-called the PCR reads with MiXCR, one entry per CDR3 protein. Here the sample spans some 800,000 distinct CDR3 sequences, 46% being singletons. No antigens are known for them. The sequencing input was blood. The receptors here all came from a girl aged 10 to 17 with multiple sclerosis.

The chain recombines TRBV12-3 or TRBV12-4 with TRBJ2-6; 7 bases map to TRBD1. Trimming removed 6 bases from V and 0 bases from J; junction bases left unmatched: 5. There are 16 residues in the CDR3. CDR3 in amino acids: CASRSGQLSGANVLTF. The DNA for the CDR3 is TGTGCCAGCAGGTCGGGACAGCTCTCTGGGGCCAACGTCCTGACTTTC.

This chain uses TRBV20-1 with TRBJ2-5; 8 bases line up with TRBD1. J was trimmed by 5 bases and V by 6 bases; bases with no gene match: 8. The length of the CDR3 is 13 residues. Germline V CDR1 and CDR2: DFQATT, SNEGSKA (reference sequence). DNA for the CDR3: TGCAGTGCCCAGACAGGGGCGCCCGAGACCCAGTACTTC. Translation: CSAQTGAPETQYF.

This clonotype was counted between two and nine times. The CDR3 spells CASSRSDTQYF. DNA for the CDR3: TGTGCCAGCAGCCGCAGCGATACGCAGTATTTT. The J gene is TRBJ2-3, the V gene TRBV13, with D unclear. V was clipped by 5 bases and J by 6 bases, with 6 bases between them. CDR1 and CDR2 (germline): PRHDT, FYEKMQ (reference sequence). The CDR3 is 11 residues long.

This clonotype was detected only a few times. The CDR3 DNA follows: TGCAGTGCAAGCTCGGGACTAGCGGAAAACAATGAGCAGTTCTTC. It is translated as CSASSGLAENNEQFF. The genes are TRBV20-1 and TRBJ2-1, with 11 positions matching TRBD2. CDR1 and CDR2 (germline): DFQATT, SNEGSKA (reference sequence). The CDR3 sequence is 15 residues long. With 6 bases clipped from V and 5 bases from J, the junction kept 9 bases outside the gene matches.

This clonotype showed up just a few times. V gene TRBV7-2 combines with J gene TRBJ2-3, with 7 bases identical to TRBD2. The CDR3 has 17 amino acids. The ends lost 2 bases at V and 1 base at J; junction bases unmatched: 9. Germline CDR1 SGHTA, CDR2 FQGNSA. CDR3 residues: CASSLPESGIRTDTQYF. CDR3 nucleotide sequence: TGTGCCAGCAGCTTACCTGAGAGCGGGATCCGCACAGATACGCAGTATTTT.

This clonotype was recorded once. The CDR3 sequence: CASSLEGRVSDTQYF. In DNA, the CDR3 is TGCGCCAGCAGCTTGGAGGGTAGGGTATCAGATACGCAGTATTTT. The chain recombines TRBV5-1 with TRBJ2-3; D is undetermined. The CDR3 loop spans 15 amino acids. Germline CDR1 SGHRS, CDR2 YFSETQ. V was cut by 0 bases and J by 4 bases, with 12 bases left in between.

This clonotype was seen a few times. The rearrangement joins TRBV20-1 to TRBJ1-5, with 8 bases aligning to TRBD1. Germline CDR1 and CDR2: DFQATT and SNEGSKA (reference sequence). V shed 5 bases, J shed 7 bases, and the junction held 10 bases outside the gene matches. The length of the CDR3 is 14 residues. This CDR3 is CSAVRQGPGQPQHF. As DNA, the CDR3 is TGCAGTGCTGTGCGACAGGGGCCAGGGCAGCCCCAGCATTTT.

The V gene is TRBV7-3, the J gene TRBJ2-3; 7 positions agree with TRBD1. The CDR3 has 15 residues. Germline values: CDR1 SGHTA, CDR2 FQGTGA. J gave up 1 base and V 5 bases, and 6 bases lay outside the gene matches. The DNA for the CDR3 is TGTGCCAGCAGCCCCCACAGGGGCCGCACAGATACGCAGTATTTT. It translates to CASSPHRGRTDTQYF.

J is TRBJ2-4 and V is TRBV28, with D perhaps matching TRBD2 (6 bases). Germline V gene sequence: CDR1 MDHEN, CDR2 SYDVKM. The CDR3 is made up of 13 amino acids. Trimming took off 8 bases at V and 1 base at J, with 9 bases between the two ends. The CDR3 spells CASRESAKNIQYF. In DNA, the CDR3 is TGTGCCAGCCGGGAGTCGGCCAAAAACATTCAGTACTTC.

This clonotype was seen a handful of times. The chain links TRBV20-1 to TRBJ1-5; no definite D call. CDR1 and CDR2 from the germline V gene are DFQATT and SNEGSKA (reference sequence). Trimming shortened V by 3 bases and J by 8 bases, and 11 bases separated the two germline ends. This CDR3 has 12 residues. The CDR3 reads CSASAAGEPQHF. The CDR3 DNA is TGCAGTGCTAGTGCGGCTGGGGAGCCCCAGCATTTT.

The chain is built from TRBV12-3 or TRBV12-4 and TRBJ2-3; the D is unclear. The CDR3 totals 13 residues. V was cut by 10 bases and J by 2 bases, with 13 bases left in between. The CDR3: CATCVAYTDTQYF. DNA for the CDR3: TGTGCCACTTGTGTGGCCTACACAGATACGCAGTATTTT.

The chain carries TRBV29-1 and TRBJ2-7; 16 nucleotides match TRBD2. The CDR3 covers 16 residues. Germline V CDR1 and CDR2: SQVTM, ANQGSEA. V lost 3 bases to trimming and J lost 7 bases; unmatched junction nucleotides: 9. In DNA form, the CDR3 reads TGCAGCGTTGAGGGACTAGCGGGAGGGCCGGCGAATGAGCAGTACTTC. This sequence encodes CSVEGLAGGPANEQYF.

This clonotype was seen a single time. This rearrangement joins TRBV15 to TRBJ1-2; the D gene is possibly TRBD1 (5 bases). This CDR3 region has 14 residues. V was clipped by 4 bases and J by 6 bases, with 15 bases between them. Germline V gene lookup returns CDR1 LNHNV and CDR2 YYDKDF (reference sequence). The CDR3 loop is CATSKSLRGDGYTF. As DNA, the CDR3 is TGTGCCACCAGCAAGAGTTTAAGGGGTGATGGCTACACCTTC.

This chain links TRBV7-9 with TRBJ2-3; D is ambiguous. V was clipped by 5 bases and J by 2 bases, with 11 bases between them. The length of the CDR3 is 14 residues. Germline-derived CDR1 and CDR2 are SEHNR and FQNEAQ (reference sequence). The CDR3 bases are TGTGCCAGCAGCCCCCCCAGATACACAGATACGCAGTATTTT. Its protein is CASSPPRYTDTQYF.

The chain recombines TRBV7-2 with TRBJ1-2, with TRBD1 matching over 7 bases. The CDR3 runs to 14 residues. Trimming at V came to 0 bases and at J to 9 bases, leaving 7 bases not matched to a gene. Germline assignment: CDR1 SGHTA and CDR2 FQGNSA. In DNA, the CDR3 is TGTGCCAGCAGCTTAGCGTTGGAGGGGGCGAGCTACACCTTC. This sequence encodes CASSLALEGASYTF.

The rearrangement links TRBV12-3 or TRBV12-4 to TRBJ2-4, with D possibly TRBD1 on 6 matching bases. V lost 6 bases to trimming and J lost 0 bases, with 15 bases between them. The CDR3 consists of 16 residues. CDR3 sequence reads: CASSRGGSIAKNIQYF. DNA for the CDR3: TGTGCCAGCAGCCGAGGGGGTTCGATAGCCAAAAACATTCAGTACTTC.

The rearrangement joins TRBV9 to TRBJ2-5, with unresolved D. The J call is in doubt because the DNA end fits TRBJ2-7 better. The CDR3 runs 10 residues. Germline V gives CDR1 SGDLS, CDR2 YYNGEE. The CDR3: CASSEDEQYF. DNA for the CDR3: TGTGCCAGCAGCGAGGACGAGCAGTACTTC.

Only a few counts were recorded for this clonotype. The CDR3 nucleotides read TGCAGTGCAGAAACGCCTGGAGGGAACCAAGAGACCCAGTACTTC. This translates into CSAETPGGNQETQYF. J is TRBJ2-5 and V is TRBV20-1; weak D call: TRBD2 (6 bases). Germline CDR1 reads DFQATT; CDR2 reads SNEGSKA (reference sequence). V was trimmed by 6 bases and J by 0 bases, leaving 17 bases between them. The CDR3 has 15 residues.

The chain couples TRBV10-3 to TRBJ2-3; unclear D gene. The V end lost 9 bases, the J end lost 4 bases, and 11 bases lay between the germline ends. The CDR3 is made up of 12 amino acids. CDR1 and CDR2 (germline): ENHRY, SYGVKD. CDR3 nucleotides: TGTGCCATAAGGGATCTAGCAGATACGCAGTATTTT. Amino acid sequence: CAIRDLADTQYF.